This paragraph reports one TCR beta chain. Its antigen is not identified. J gave up 4 bases and V 9 bases, and 5 bases lay outside the gene matches. This CDR3 is built from 12 residues. Germline V CDR1 and CDR2: MRHNA, SNTAGT. The data belong to a study of cytomegalovirus exposure and HLA in healthy donors. Study at large: For the approximately 420 genotyped donors, 75% to 90% fell within the Caucasian-associated ancestry cluster. General observations from the study: Altogether, some 160 TCR beta chains were recorded as cytomegalovirus-associated. In the analysis, some V segments, TRBV6-2 and TRBV6-3 included, were excluded as indistinguishable.

The PCR contained 60 Vbeta and 13 Jbeta primers. Sequenced by immunoSEQ multiplex PCR; TCRdb stores in-frame clones only, minus some. The data contain around 130,000 clones, 65% to 90% of them seen just once; the ten biggest clones take up roughly 1.2%. This sequence joins TRBV6-4 and TRBJ1-2, with 7 bases lining up with TRBD1. Sequenced input: PBMCs. The receptor was isolated from a girl aged 2 to 10 in good health and CMV-seronegative. CDR3 sequence reads: CARQGDPYGYTF. The DNA of the CDR3 is TGTGCCAGGCAGGGGGATCCCTATGGCTACACCTTC.